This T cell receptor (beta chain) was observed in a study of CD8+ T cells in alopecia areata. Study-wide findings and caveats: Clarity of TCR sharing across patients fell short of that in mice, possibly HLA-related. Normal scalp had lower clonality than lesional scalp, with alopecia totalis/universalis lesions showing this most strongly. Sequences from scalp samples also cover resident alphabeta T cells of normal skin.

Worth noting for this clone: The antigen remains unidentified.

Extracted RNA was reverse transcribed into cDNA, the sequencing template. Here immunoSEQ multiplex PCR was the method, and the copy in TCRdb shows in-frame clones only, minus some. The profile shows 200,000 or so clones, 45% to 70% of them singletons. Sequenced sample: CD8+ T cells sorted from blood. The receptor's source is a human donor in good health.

CDR3 in DNA: TGTGCCAGGAACTCGAACACTGAAGCTTTCTTT. This translates into CARNSNTEAFF. The V gene is TRBV2, the J gene TRBJ1-1; D is ambiguous. V lost 9 bases and J 1 base, leaving 6 bases between the germline ends. This CDR3 is 11 amino acids long. Germline CDR1 is SNHLY and CDR2 is FYNNEI.